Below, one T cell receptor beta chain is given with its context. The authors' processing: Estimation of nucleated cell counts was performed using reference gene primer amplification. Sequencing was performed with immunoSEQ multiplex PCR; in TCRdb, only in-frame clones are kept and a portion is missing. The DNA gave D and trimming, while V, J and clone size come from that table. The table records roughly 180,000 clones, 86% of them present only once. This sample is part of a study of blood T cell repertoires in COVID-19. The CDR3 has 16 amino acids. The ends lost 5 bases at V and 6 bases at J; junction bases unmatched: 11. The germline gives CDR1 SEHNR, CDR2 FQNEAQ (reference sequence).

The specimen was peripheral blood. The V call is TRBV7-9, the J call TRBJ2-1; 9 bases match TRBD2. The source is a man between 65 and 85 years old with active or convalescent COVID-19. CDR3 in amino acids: CASSLKGSGSGNEQFF. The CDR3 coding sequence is TGTGCCAGCAGCCTAAAAGGTAGCGGGAGCGGCAATGAGCAGTTCTTC.